Following are 26 T cell receptor beta chains from one sample sequenced in a study of T cells after somatic rescue of genetic block. The data were produced by immunoSEQ multiplex PCR, yet TCRdb's version contains in-frame clones alone and is incomplete. The sample carries under 150,000 clones, about 90% recorded once. Material: peripheral blood mononuclear cells (PBMCs). These receptors all come from a young woman.

This clone was seen only once. The chain carries TRBV13 and TRBJ2-3; D unclear. Germline CDR1 reads PRHDT; CDR2 reads FYEKMQ (reference sequence). V gave up 0 bases and J gave up 2 bases, with 6 bases separating them. The CDR3 loop spans 14 amino acids. CDR3: CASSLGGITDTQYF. The CDR3, as DNA: TGTGCCAGCAGCTTAGGAGGGATCACAGATACGCAGTATTTT.

The CDR3 sequence is CASRGQGINEKLFF. In nucleotides, the CDR3 is TGTGCCAGCAGGGGACAGGGAATAAATGAAAAACTGTTTTTT. This chain joins TRBV27 and TRBJ1-4, with 9 bases fitting TRBD1. This CDR3 region has 14 residues. Germline assignment: CDR1 MNHEY and CDR2 SMNVEV (reference sequence). Trimming at V came to 6 bases and at J to 5 bases, leaving 4 bases not matched to a gene.

The chain is built from TRBV6-5 and TRBJ1-4; a possible D gene is TRBD1 (5 bases). The CDR3 is 12 residues long. Germline loops: CDR1 MNHEY, CDR2 SVGAGI. V was cut by 8 bases and J by 6 bases, with 10 bases left in between. CDR3 sequence (DNA): TGTGCCAGCCGGCAGGGAGATGAAAAACTGTTTTTT. It encodes CASRQGDEKLFF.

The chain links TRBV6-6 to TRBJ2-7; TRBD1 matches at 8 bases. Germline V gives CDR1 MNHNY, CDR2 SVGAGI (reference sequence). The CDR3 is 14 residues long. J lost 2 bases, V lost 2 bases, and 2 bases had no gene match. The CDR3: CASSYRTGTYEQYF. The CDR3 DNA reads as TGTGCCAGCAGTTACCGGACAGGGACCTACGAGCAGTACTTC.

V usage is TRBV5-5 and J usage is TRBJ2-7; TRBD1 might be the D (5 bases). V lost 4 bases and J lost 3, with 17 bases in between. This CDR3 region has 15 residues. Per germline, CDR1 SGHKS and CDR2 YYEKEE (reference sequence). CDR3 protein: CASSQEQGIGYEQYF. CDR3 DNA sequence: TGTGCCAGCAGCCAAGAGCAGGGAATAGGCTACGAGCAGTACTTC.

The gene calls are TRBV6-1 and TRBJ1-1, with D possibly matching TRBD1 (5 bases). This CDR3 has 14 residues. CDR1 is MNHNS and CDR2 is SASEGT in the germline V gene. Deletions cut 5 bases from V and 5 bases from J, with 15 bases between. The CDR3: CASSIGGLRTEAFF. DNA for the CDR3: TGTGCCAGCAGTATTGGGGGATTGAGGACTGAAGCTTTCTTT.

The CDR3: CASTEPRGHNEQFF. The CDR3 DNA sequence: TGTGCCAGCACCGAGCCGCGGGGCCACAATGAGCAGTTCTTC. This chain uses TRBV28 with TRBJ2-1, with D possibly being TRBD2 (6 bases). The CDR3 covers 14 residues. Trimming took off 7 bases at V and 5 bases at J, with 15 bases between the two ends. From germline, CDR1 is MDHEN and CDR2 SYDVKM.

The chain couples TRBV9 to TRBJ1-3; possibly TRBD1 for D (5 bases). This CDR3 is built from 16 residues. The V end was cut by 0 bases, the J end by 4 bases, with 14 bases between. Germline CDR1 reads SGDLS; CDR2 reads YYNGEE. CDR3 sequence: CASSVAVSGRGNTIYF. The CDR3, as DNA: TGTGCCAGCAGCGTAGCTGTATCAGGGCGGGGAAACACCATATATTTT. The whole variable domain, filled in from reference TRBV9 and TRBJ1-3, reads DSGVTQTPKHLITATGQRVTLRCSPRSGDLSVYWYQQSLDQGLQFLIQYYNGEERAKGNILERFSAQQFPDLHSELNLSSLELGDSALYFCASSVAVSGRGNTIYFGEGSWLTVV.

The V call is TRBV9, the J call TRBJ2-5; D is tentatively TRBD1 or TRBD2 (5 bases each). Trimming took 0 bases from V and 5 from J, leaving 11 bases between them. From germline, CDR1 is SGDLS and CDR2 YYNGEE. The CDR3 consists of 14 residues. The chain's CDR3 is CASSVGGDWETQYF. The CDR3 DNA follows: TGTGCCAGCAGCGTAGGAGGGGATTGGGAGACCCAGTACTTC.

The chain recombines TRBV10-3 with TRBJ1-1; a possible D gene is TRBD1 (6 bases). This CDR3 spans 13 amino acids. Between the trimmed V and J ends, which lost 6 bases and 4 bases, there was a span of 12 bases. The germline gives CDR1 ENHRY, CDR2 SYGVKD. In DNA, the CDR3 is TGTGCCATCAGAGGAAGGGGGATCACTGAAGCTTTCTTT. Translating gives CAIRGRGITEAFF.

The chain recombines TRBV19 with TRBJ2-7; no firm D call. CDR3 length: 13 amino acids. The V gene lost 7 bases and the J gene lost 4 bases, with 14 bases spanning the gap. Germline CDR1 LNHDA, CDR2 SQIVND (reference sequence). The CDR3 protein is CASKDLESYEQYF. CDR3 DNA: TGTGCCAGTAAGGATTTGGAATCATACGAGCAGTACTTC.

CDR3 nucleotide sequence: TGCAGCGTTGAGGAACCGGGGGGAAACACTGAAGCTTTCTTT. Protein product: CSVEEPGGNTEAFF. This chain joins TRBV29-1 and TRBJ1-1, with D maybe TRBD1 (5 bases). Trimming pared 3 bases from V and 2 bases from J, leaving 13 bases between. Germline-derived CDR1 and CDR2 are SQVTM and ANQGSEA. The length of the CDR3 is 14 residues.

The chain joins TRBV11-3 to TRBJ2-3, with 14 bases matching TRBD2. Trimming removed 8 bases from V and 4 bases from J; junction bases left unmatched: 2. CDR1 and CDR2 from the germline V gene are SGHNT and YENEEA. The CDR3 sequence is 14 residues long. CDR3 DNA sequence: TGTGCCAGCGGACTAGCGGGGGGCCCAGATACGCAGTATTTT. Its translation is CASGLAGGPDTQYF.

The V gene is TRBV7-6, the J gene TRBJ1-5, with 8 nucleotides matching TRBD1. The CDR3 consists of 15 residues. CDR1 is SGHVS, CDR2 FNYEAQ, per germline. V shed 5 bases, J shed 7 bases, and the junction held 10 bases outside the gene matches. DNA for the CDR3: TGTGCCAGCAGCCCCAGAGCAGGGGGCGGACAGCCCCAGCATTTT. Its translation: CASSPRAGGGQPQHF.

The chain is built from TRBV7-2 and TRBJ2-7; D is perhaps TRBD2 (5 bases). CDR1 is SGHTA and CDR2 is FQGNSA in the germline V gene. This CDR3 region has 14 residues. V dropped 5 bases and J dropped 3 bases, with 14 bases sitting between them. The CDR3 DNA sequence: TGTGCCAGCAGCCCACCCGGGGTCCACTACGAGCAGTACTTC. Translating gives CASSPPGVHYEQYF.

V gene TRBV28 combines with J gene TRBJ1-4; D gene unclear. This CDR3 comprises 15 residues. Deletions cut 6 bases from V and 8 bases from J, with 19 bases between. Germline V gives CDR1 MDHEN, CDR2 SYDVKM. The CDR3 region is CASRGLGTRVEKLFF. The CDR3 DNA reads as TGTGCCAGCAGGGGCTTGGGTACCCGGGTGGAAAAACTGTTTTTT.

V usage is TRBV27 and J usage is TRBJ2-1; TRBD2 is a possible D gene (7 bases). V was shortened by 7 bases and J by 5 bases, with 15 bases between the two germline ends. Germline CDR1 reads MNHEY; CDR2 reads SMNVEV (reference sequence). The CDR3 contains 14 residues. CDR3 sequence (DNA): TGTGCCAGCACCTCCCGGGGGGCCCACAATGAGCAGTTCTTC. Its protein is CASTSRGAHNEQFF.

This chain connects TRBV4-3 to TRBJ2-2; D is ambiguous. V lost 0 bases to trimming and J lost 1 base, with 3 bases between them. The germline V gene encodes CDR1 LGHNA and CDR2 YSLEER. The CDR3 runs 14 residues. This chain's CDR3 is CASSQEGNTGELFF. Written as DNA, the CDR3 is TGCGCCAGCAGCCAAGAAGGGAACACCGGGGAGCTGTTTTTT.

The rearrangement uses TRBV6-1 and TRBJ2-5, with a weak D call TRBD1 (6 bases). Trimming stripped 6 bases from V and 3 bases from J, with 17 bases between. CDR3 size: 15 residues. Per the germline V gene, CDR1 is MNHNS and CDR2 is SASEGT. The CDR3, as DNA: TGTGCCAGCAGGGATACAGGGCGGATCGAAGAGACCCAGTACTTC. As protein: CASRDTGRIEETQYF.

As DNA, the CDR3 is TGTGCCACCCCCCGAGCTGGGGCCAACGTCCTGACTTTC. Residues: CATPRAGANVLTF. V usage is TRBV2 and J usage is TRBJ2-6, with D unresolved. V lost 10 bases, J lost 2 bases, and 9 bases lay in between. The CDR3 sequence is 13 residues long. The germline CDR1 and CDR2 sequences are SNHLY and FYNNEI. Supplemented by reference TRBV2 and TRBJ2-6, the full variable domain reads EPEVTQTPSHQVTQMGQEVILRCVPISNHLYFYWYRQILGQKVEFLVSFYNNEISEKSEIFDDQFSVERPDGSNFTLKIRSTKLEDSAMYFCATPRAGANVLTFGAGSRLTVL.

The chain employs TRBV6-1 and TRBJ2-7; 7 bases match TRBD1. The CDR3 length is 13 residues. J was trimmed by 0 bases and V by 8 bases; bases with no gene match: 4. Germline-derived CDR1 and CDR2 are MNHNS and SASEGT. CDR3: CASGQEISYEQYF. The CDR3 nucleotides are TGTGCCAGCGGACAGGAAATCTCCTACGAGCAGTACTTC.

This clone was seen only a few times. The chain uses TRBV27 and TRBJ1-1; 10 bases line up with TRBD1. The CDR3 consists of 16 residues. In germline, CDR1 is MNHEY, CDR2 SMNVEV (reference sequence). V lost 5 bases to trimming and J lost 5 bases; unmatched junction nucleotides: 11. CDR3 coding DNA: TGTGCCAGCAGTGAGGACAGGGGGTTACGGCGGACTGAAGCTTTCTTT. It is translated as CASSEDRGLRRTEAFF.

The chain is built from TRBV28 and TRBJ1-1, with TRBD1 identical over 7 bases. CDR1 is MDHEN, CDR2 SYDVKM, per germline. The CDR3 covers 14 residues. V gave up 2 bases and J gave up 3 bases; unmatched junction bases: 3. CDR3 protein: CASSLLDRYTEAFF. CDR3 DNA: TGTGCCAGCAGTTTACTGGACAGGTACACTGAAGCTTTCTTT.

On this clone: Within the sample, other DNA sequences also encode this same CDR3. The chain joins TRBV7-2 to TRBJ1-6; maybe TRBD1 (6 bases). V was pared by 4 bases and J by 7 bases, with 11 bases between. Germline CDR1 SGHTA, CDR2 FQGNSA. The CDR3 runs 14 residues. As DNA, the CDR3 is TGTGCCAGCAGCTCACAGGGAGGGAATTCACCCCTCCACTTT. It encodes CASSSQGGNSPLHF.

The rearrangement uses TRBV13 and TRBJ1-4; TRBD1 aligns across 7 bases. Trimming removed 5 bases from V and 8 bases from J; junction bases left unmatched: 14. This CDR3 has 16 amino acids. Germline V gene sequence: CDR1 PRHDT, CDR2 FYEKMQ (reference sequence). The CDR3 spells CASSQTGYRVEEKLFF. CDR3 nucleotide sequence: TGTGCCAGCAGCCAGACAGGGTACAGGGTTGAGGAAAAACTGTTTTTT.

This clone was picked up one time. This CDR3 reads CASSLGSANYEQYF. CDR3 coding DNA: TGTGCCAGCAGCTTAGGGTCGGCGAACTACGAGCAGTACTTC. The V call is TRBV7-9, the J call TRBJ2-7; D is undetermined. Trimming left V 1 base short and J 3 bases short, with 10 bases between. In germline, CDR1 is SEHNR, CDR2 FQNEAQ (reference sequence). CDR3 length: 14 residues.